These 5 T cell receptor beta chains came from one sample sequenced in a study of OX40 agonist ivuxolimab in advanced cancers. The data were produced by immunoSEQ multiplex PCR, yet TCRdb's version contains in-frame clones alone and is incomplete. The profile shows fewer than 90,000 clones, around nine tenths of them singletons. This specimen consisted of CD4+ or CD8+ T cells sorted from blood, obtained in a trial of the OX40 agonist ivuxolimab. Receptors were obtained from an adult with an advanced solid tumor such as melanoma, head and neck, liver or kidney cancer.

This clone was picked up one time. The chain is built from TRBV30 and TRBJ2-5; D not resolved. This CDR3 spans 11 amino acids. Looked up from germline, CDR1 is GTSNPN and CDR2 is SVGIG (reference sequence). V lost 2 bases and J lost 6, with 7 bases in between. CDR3 sequence: CAWSNLKTQYF. The CDR3 coding sequence is TGTGCCTGGAGTAATCTAAAGACCCAGTACTTC.

V and J are TRBV6-6 and TRBJ2-7; D is possibly TRBD1 or TRBD2 (5 bases each). The CDR3 is made up of 16 amino acids. CDR1 is MNHNY, CDR2 SVGAGI, per germline (reference sequence). V dropped 0 bases and J dropped 0 bases, with 12 bases sitting between them. CDR3 loop: CASSYSDLGGSYEQYF. Here the CDR3 DNA reads TGTGCCAGCAGTTACTCTGACCTTGGGGGCTCCTACGAGCAGTACTTC.

This rearrangement joins TRBV5-1 to TRBJ2-1; 11 positions agree with TRBD2. Germline loops: CDR1 SGHRS, CDR2 YFSETQ. V lost 1 base, J lost 3 bases, and 9 bases stayed unmatched. The CDR3 contains 18 residues. The CDR3 spells CASSLSGSGTSGYNEQFF. CDR3 nucleotides: TGCGCCAGCAGCTTGTCCGGATCCGGGACTAGCGGCTACAATGAGCAGTTCTTC.

V usage is TRBV18 and J usage is TRBJ1-3; D is undetermined. Germline assignment: CDR1 KGHSH and CDR2 LQKENI. Trimming took off 6 bases at V and 1 base at J, with 7 bases between the two ends. This CDR3 spans 13 amino acids. Written as DNA, the CDR3 is TGTGCCAGCTCCGAATTTTCTGGAAACACCATATATTTT. This gives the protein CASSEFSGNTIYF.

The chain joins TRBV19 to TRBJ2-5; 8 nucleotides line up with TRBD1. The J call may be incorrect, as the DNA end agrees better with TRBJ2-7. The length of the CDR3 is 14 residues. Germline CDR1 reads LNHDA; CDR2 reads SQIVND (reference sequence). The DNA for the CDR3 is TGTGCCAGTAGTATTGACAGGGGCTCCTACGAGCAGTACTTC. Residues: CASSIDRGSYEQYF.